A single sample gave rise to the 32 T cell receptor beta chains below, sequenced in a study of blood T cell repertoires in COVID-19. The assay was immunoSEQ multiplex PCR, and TCRdb's table has in-frame clones only and misses some. In the table there are hundreds of thousands of clones, roughly 85% of which are singletons. The source material was peripheral blood. The receptor source for this set is a human donor in a cohort sampled during active COVID-19.

The chain uses TRBV7-9 and TRBJ1-5; the D gene is possibly TRBD1 (5 bases). This CDR3 is 15 amino acids long. Trimming cost V 4 bases and J 1 base, with 11 bases left between them. CDR1 and CDR2 from the germline V gene are SEHNR and FQNEAQ (reference sequence). Here the CDR3 DNA reads TGTGCCAGCAGCTACGGGGGAGGGAGCAATCAGCCCCAGCATTTT. Translation: CASSYGGGSNQPQHF.

The chain couples TRBV6-5 to TRBJ1-2; 11 bases match TRBD1. V shed 2 bases and J 8 bases; nucleotides not matched to a gene: 4. The CDR3 has 14 amino acids. Per germline, CDR1 MNHEY and CDR2 SVGAGI. The CDR3 sequence: CASSYPDRGLGYTF. CDR3 coding DNA: TGTGCCAGCAGTTACCCGGACAGGGGGCTAGGCTACACCTTC.

The rearrangement links TRBV10-1 to TRBJ2-3; D perhaps matches TRBD2 (6 bases). CDR1 is WNHNN, CDR2 SYGVQD, per germline (reference sequence). This CDR3 is 14 amino acids long. V dropped 6 bases and J dropped 4 bases, with 14 bases sitting between them. The CDR3 sequence is CASSLGRGADTQYF. The CDR3 coding sequence is TGCGCCAGCAGCCTCGGGAGAGGGGCAGATACGCAGTATTTT.

The rearrangement joins TRBV24-1 to TRBJ1-5; no reliable D call. CDR1 is KGHDR and CDR2 is SFDVKD in the germline V gene. The length of the CDR3 is 15 residues. V gave up 4 bases and J gave up 2 bases, with 11 bases separating them. The CDR3 DNA reads as TGTGCCACCAGTGAGGCAGGTAACGGCAATCAGCCCCAGCATTTT. It specifies CATSEAGNGNQPQHF.

The chain couples TRBV3-1 (or the pseudogene TRBV3-2) to TRBJ1-2, with unresolved D. V lost 4 bases to trimming and J lost 8 bases, with 20 bases between them. This CDR3 is built from 15 residues. CDR1 LGHDT and CDR2 YNNKEL come from the germline V gene (reference sequence). The CDR3 bases are TGTGCCAGCAGCCGGAGAGGTGGCAGCCAGCAGGGCTACACCTTC. It is translated as CASSRRGGSQQGYTF.

The J gene is TRBJ1-5, the V gene TRBV4-2, with unresolved D. Between the trimmed V and J ends, which lost 3 bases and 0 bases, there was a span of 6 bases. Germline V gives CDR1 LGHNA, CDR2 YNFKEQ. The CDR3 runs to 14 residues. The CDR3 coding sequence is TGTGCCAGCAGCCATCCGGGTAGCAATCAGCCCCAGCATTTT. Protein: CASSHPGSNQPQHF.

The rearrangement uses TRBV21-1 and TRBJ1-2; TRBD1, the table's D call, was not compared with the DNA. TRBV21-1 is labeled a pseudogene. The CDR3 is made up of 15 amino acids. The DNA of the CDR3 is TGTGCCAGCAGCAAATACTACAGGGTCGACTATGGCTACACCTTC. Encoded protein: CASSKYYRVDYGYTF.

The chain has TRBV30 and TRBJ1-5; 7 bases fit TRBD1. This CDR3 has 13 amino acids. CDR1 GTSNPN and CDR2 SVGIG come from the germline V gene (reference sequence). V lost 1 base to trimming and J lost 11 bases; unmatched junction nucleotides: 8. CDR3 amino acids: CAWSEGAPLAQHF. CDR3 sequence (DNA): TGTGCCTGGAGTGAGGGGGCCCCCTTGGCCCAGCATTTT.

This clone has only one observation. This chain joins TRBV10-3 and TRBJ1-6, with 7 bases lining up with TRBD1. Germline values: CDR1 ENHRY, CDR2 SYGVKD. Unmatched junction bases numbered 2, after V lost 3 bases and J lost 0 bases. CDR3 length: 16 amino acids. CDR3 residues: CAISEQGSSYNSPLHF. CDR3 in DNA: TGTGCCATCAGTGAACAGGGGAGCTCCTATAATTCACCCCTCCACTTT.

The J gene is TRBJ1-2, the V gene TRBV6-5, with D perhaps TRBD1 (6 bases). The CDR3 runs to 13 residues. V lost 6 bases and J 4 bases, leaving 12 bases between the germline ends. The germline CDR1 and CDR2 sequences are MNHEY and SVGAGI. CDR3 DNA sequence: TGTGCCAGCAGCCGCAGGGGTCCCTATGGCTACACCTTC. It is translated as CASSRRGPYGYTF.

The chain is built from TRBV18 and TRBJ1-1; 7 bases agree with TRBD1. This CDR3 spans 14 amino acids. The germline CDR1 and CDR2 sequences are KGHSH and LQKENI. J lost 1 base, V lost 2 bases, and 1 base had no gene match. CDR3 protein: CASSPRGQNTEAFF. The CDR3 DNA reads as TGTGCCAGCTCACCAAGGGGGCAGAACACTGAAGCTTTCTTT.

This clone has just a few counts. The rearrangement uses TRBV6-1 and TRBJ2-7; perhaps TRBD2 as D (5 bases). Germline CDR1 is MNHNS and CDR2 is SASEGT. V was trimmed by 4 bases and J by 3 bases, leaving 25 bases between them. This CDR3 is built from 18 residues. This CDR3 reads CASSVQLSRTWALYEQYF. The DNA of the CDR3 is TGTGCCAGCAGTGTCCAATTGTCGCGGACTTGGGCCCTCTACGAGCAGTACTTC.

The chain is built from TRBV9 and TRBJ2-3; 8 bases agree with TRBD2. This CDR3 comprises 16 residues. J gave up 4 bases and V 1 base, and 8 bases lay outside the gene matches. Looked up from germline, CDR1 is SGDLS and CDR2 is YYNGEE. CDR3 coding DNA: TGTGCCAGCAGCGTATCGGCGGGGGGCTCCGCAGATACGCAGTATTTT. It specifies CASSVSAGGSADTQYF.

This chain uses TRBV30 with TRBJ2-1; 8 positions agree with TRBD2. The germline V gene encodes CDR1 GTSNPN and CDR2 SVGIG (reference sequence). The ends lost 4 bases at V and 4 bases at J; junction bases unmatched: 3. This CDR3 has 13 amino acids. DNA of the CDR3: TGTGCCTGGATTGCTAGCGGGTACAATGAGCAGTTCTTC. It encodes CAWIASGYNEQFF.

This rearrangement joins TRBV7-2 to TRBJ2-7, with 8 bases that match TRBD1. This CDR3 is 16 amino acids long. V lost 3 bases, J lost 0 bases, and 7 bases stayed unmatched. CDR1 is SGHTA, CDR2 FQGNSA, per germline. Here the CDR3 DNA reads TGTGCCAGCAGCTTGACCGACAGGGGTAGCTCCTACGAGCAGTACTTC. Its protein product is CASSLTDRGSSYEQYF.

The chain joins TRBV29-1 to TRBJ1-5; 7 bases line up with TRBD1. V gave up 6 bases and J gave up 0 bases; unmatched junction bases: 5. Germline CDR1 is SQVTM and CDR2 is ANQGSEA. The CDR3 sequence is 14 residues long. The CDR3 reads CSVKGDSSNQPQHF. As DNA, the CDR3 is TGCAGCGTGAAGGGGGACAGTAGCAATCAGCCCCAGCATTTT.

The rearrangement uses TRBV18 and TRBJ2-7, with 12 bases that match TRBD2. The V gene end was trimmed by 3 bases and the J gene end by 3 bases; junction bases not matched to a gene: 3. CDR3 length: 15 residues. Germline V gives CDR1 KGHSH, CDR2 LQKENI. Here the CDR3 reads CASSPQTSGGYEQYF. In DNA form, the CDR3 reads TGTGCCAGCTCACCCCAGACTAGCGGGGGCTACGAGCAGTACTTC.

This rearrangement joins TRBV14 to TRBJ1-3, with 8 bases identical to TRBD1. From germline, CDR1 is SGHDN and CDR2 FVKESK. The CDR3 contains 18 residues. Unmatched junction bases numbered 8, after V lost 1 base and J lost 0 bases. The CDR3 DNA reads TGTGCCAGCAGCCAAGGACAGGGGCTCCCGAGCTCTGGAAACACCATATATTTT. It specifies CASSQGQGLPSSGNTIYF.

The rearrangement links TRBV5-1 to TRBJ2-7; possible D gene TRBD2, 5 bases. The CDR3 contains 14 residues. The germline CDR1 and CDR2 sequences are SGHRS and YFSETQ. The V gene lost 7 bases and the J gene lost 0 bases, with 14 bases spanning the gap. The CDR3 DNA reads TGCGCCAGCTGCCCGGGAACCAACTCCTACGAGCAGTACTTC. It specifies CASCPGTNSYEQYF. Variable domain in full (rest from reference TRBV5-1 and TRBJ2-7): KAGVTQTPRYLIKTRGQQVTLSCSPISGHRSVSWYQQTPGQGLQFLFEYFSETQRNKGNFPGRFSGRQFSNSRSEMNVSTLELGDSALYLCASCPGTNSYEQYFGPGTRLTVT.

This rearrangement joins TRBV5-1 to TRBJ2-3; 16 nucleotides line up with TRBD2. This CDR3 has 20 amino acids. Germline lookup yields CDR1 SGHRS and CDR2 YFSETQ. J lost 1 base, V lost 5 bases, and 13 bases had no gene match. Here the CDR3 reads CASSFEPGLAGGPGTDTQYF. In DNA form, the CDR3 reads TGCGCCAGCAGTTTTGAGCCGGGACTAGCGGGGGGGCCTGGCACAGATACGCAGTATTTT.

The rearrangement links TRBV27 to TRBJ2-7; a weak D match, TRBD2 (7 bases). The V end lost 7 bases, the J end lost 3 bases, and 13 bases lay between the germline ends. Germline V gives CDR1 MNHEY, CDR2 SMNVEV (reference sequence). The CDR3 contains 13 residues. CDR3 coding DNA: TGTGCCAGCAAAACGGGGGGCGACTACGAGCAGTACTTC. It translates to CASKTGGDYEQYF.

The chain uses TRBV6-5 and TRBJ1-5, with a tentative D call TRBD1 (5 bases). This CDR3 comprises 14 residues. Germline-derived CDR1 and CDR2 are MNHEY and SVGAGI. With 5 bases removed from V and 0 bases from J, the gap between germline ends came to 8 bases. CDR3 protein: CASSPGFSNQPQHF. In DNA, the CDR3 is TGTGCCAGCAGTCCAGGGTTTAGCAATCAGCCCCAGCATTTT.

CDR3 DNA sequence: TGTGCCAGCAGTCCAATCCCAGGGGCCCAGTACTTC. Translation: CASSPIPGAQYF. V gene TRBV27 combines with J gene TRBJ2-5; a weak D match, TRBD1 (6 bases). The CDR3 extends over 12 amino acids. The V gene's germline CDR1 is MNHEY and CDR2 SMNVEV (reference sequence). V was trimmed by 5 bases and J by 9 bases, leaving 13 bases between them.

This clone came up once. V and J are TRBV7-2 and TRBJ2-7; TRBD2 aligns across 8 bases. V trimming: 2 bases; J trimming: 4 bases; junction bases outside the gene matches: 7. CDR3 length: 15 amino acids. CDR1 SGHTA and CDR2 FQGNSA come from the germline V gene. CDR3 sequence (DNA): TGTGCCAGCAGCTTACAGCCGGGGGGGCTATACGAGCAGTACTTC. It encodes CASSLQPGGLYEQYF.

This sequence joins TRBV7-2 and TRBJ1-1, with TRBD1 identical over 7 bases. This CDR3 spans 13 amino acids. The ends lost 2 bases at V and 7 bases at J; junction bases unmatched: 4. Germline loops: CDR1 SGHTA, CDR2 FQGNSA. The CDR3 DNA is TGTGCCAGCAGCTTAAGTGGGACAGTTGAAGCTTTCTTT. Its protein is CASSLSGTVEAFF.

The chain recombines TRBV27 with TRBJ1-2, with D possibly TRBD1 on 5 matching bases. The ends were cut back, 2 bases at V and 0 bases at J, with 16 bases in the middle. The CDR3 is 17 amino acids. From germline, CDR1 is MNHEY and CDR2 SMNVEV (reference sequence). The CDR3 loop reads CASSLQGGPGANYGYTF. CDR3 sequence (DNA): TGTGCCAGCAGTTTACAGGGCGGCCCTGGGGCTAACTATGGCTACACCTTC.

The V gene is TRBV12-5, the J gene TRBJ1-5, with a possible D match to TRBD1 (5 bases). Per the germline V gene, CDR1 is LGHNT and CDR2 is FRNRAP. This CDR3 region has 16 residues. The V and J ends lost 1 base and 0 bases respectively, with 10 bases between them. CDR3 residues: CASGLGGTSSNQPQHF. The DNA of the CDR3 is TGTGCTAGTGGTTTGGGAGGGACTTCTAGCAATCAGCCCCAGCATTTT.

This chain connects TRBV30 to TRBJ2-7; the D is unclear. V was cut by 1 base and J by 5 bases, with 6 bases left in between. This CDR3 has 11 residues. CDR1 is GTSNPN and CDR2 is SVGIG in the germline V gene (reference sequence). The CDR3 spells CAWSGHNEQYF. CDR3 coding DNA: TGTGCCTGGAGTGGACACAACGAGCAGTACTTC.

V is TRBV13 and J is TRBJ2-3; 15 bases map to TRBD2. This CDR3 is 19 amino acids long. The V segment lost 4 bases and the J segment 5 bases; nucleotides outside the gene matches: 13. Per the germline V gene, CDR1 is PRHDT and CDR2 is FYEKMQ (reference sequence). CDR3 sequence reads: CASSSFGLAGGARRDTQYF. Written as DNA, the CDR3 is TGTGCCAGCAGCTCTTTCGGACTAGCGGGGGGGGCTAGGAGAGATACGCAGTATTTT.

The chain joins TRBV3-1 (or the pseudogene TRBV3-2) to TRBJ2-1, with 8 bases aligning to TRBD2. V trimming: 3 bases; J trimming: 7 bases; junction bases outside the gene matches: 5. The CDR3 loop spans 14 amino acids. Germline loops: CDR1 LGHDT, CDR2 YNNKEL (reference sequence). CDR3 sequence reads: CASSQAREGNEQFF. The CDR3, as DNA: TGTGCCAGCAGCCAGGCACGGGAGGGGAATGAGCAGTTCTTC.

This rearrangement joins TRBV19 to TRBJ1-4; D is undetermined. The CDR3 runs to 12 residues. Germline CDR1 reads LNHDA; CDR2 reads SQIVND (reference sequence). V lost 4 bases to trimming and J lost 11 bases, with 11 bases between them. CDR3 sequence reads: CASSTTREKLFF. CDR3 in DNA: TGTGCCAGTAGTACTACAAGGGAGAAACTGTTTTTT. The variable domain in full, completed from reference TRBV19 and TRBJ1-4, reads DGGITQSPKYLFRKEGQNVTLSCEQNLNHDAMYWYRQDPGQGLRLIYYSQIVNDFQKGDIAEGYSVSREKKESFPLTVTSAQKNPTAFYLCASSTTREKLFFGSGTQLSVL.

This clone occurred once. This chain uses TRBV4-1 with TRBJ1-5; D gene unclear. The CDR3 consists of 15 residues. Trimming shortened V by 1 base and J by 6 bases, and 13 bases separated the two germline ends. CDR1 and CDR2 from the germline V gene are MGHRA and YSYEKL. CDR3 nucleotide sequence: TGCGCCAGCAGCCAAGTTATTATCAGCGGTCAGCCCCAGCATTTT. Protein product: CASSQVIISGQPQHF.